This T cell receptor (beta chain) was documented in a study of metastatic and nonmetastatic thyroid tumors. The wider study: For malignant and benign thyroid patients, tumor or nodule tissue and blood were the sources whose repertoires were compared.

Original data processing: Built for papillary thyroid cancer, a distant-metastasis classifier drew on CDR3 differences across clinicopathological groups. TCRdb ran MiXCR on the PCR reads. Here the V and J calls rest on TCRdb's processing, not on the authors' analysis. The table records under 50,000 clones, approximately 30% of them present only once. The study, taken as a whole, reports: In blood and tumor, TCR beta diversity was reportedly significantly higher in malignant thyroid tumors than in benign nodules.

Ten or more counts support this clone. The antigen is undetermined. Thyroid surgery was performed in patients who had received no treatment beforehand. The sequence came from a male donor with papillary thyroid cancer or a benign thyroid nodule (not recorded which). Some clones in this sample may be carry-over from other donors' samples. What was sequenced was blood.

For the CDR3, the DNA is TGTGCCAGCAGTTTAATTAGCGGGAGATACAATGAGCAGTTCTTC. This translates into CASSLISGRYNEQFF. The chain carries TRBV27 and TRBJ2-1, with 9 bases matching TRBD2. Trimming at V came to 2 bases and at J to 4 bases, leaving 3 bases not matched to a gene. This CDR3 spans 15 amino acids. CDR1 and CDR2 (germline): MNHEY, SMNVEV (reference sequence).